The T cell receptor (beta chain) described here comes from a study of sequential checkpoint blockade in melanoma. Study-level information: Patients were randomized 1:1 to nivolumab-then-ipilimumab or ipilimumab-then-nivolumab first-line. Maintenance nivolumab came after either treatment sequence.

Treatment noted: randomized to nivolumab then ipilimumab (arm A) or the reverse (arm B). None of the patients previously received DNA-damaging chemotherapy. PBMC sorting kept live CD3+CD8+ cells without CD19 or CD56. Sequencing was performed with immunoSEQ multiplex PCR; in TCRdb, only in-frame clones are kept and a portion is missing. The sample records about 12,000 clones, over 75% being singletons. Per the germline V gene, CDR1 is SEHNR and CDR2 is FQNEAQ (reference sequence). V lost 3 bases and J lost 5; bases outside the gene matches: 7. The CDR3 is 16 residues long. The genes are TRBV7-9 and TRBJ2-1; 10 bases match TRBD2. The specimen was CD8+ T cells sorted from blood (inferred from file names), collected from a patient given nivolumab and ipilimumab in sequence. The receptor's source is a human donor with melanoma. CDR3: CASSFLLAGRDNEQFF. The CDR3, as DNA: TGTGCCAGCAGCTTTTTACTAGCGGGACGTGACAATGAGCAGTTCTTC.